This T cell receptor beta chain comes out of a study of blood T cell repertoires in COVID-19. As for the study in general: The study drew acute and convalescent COVID-19 samples from the United States, Italy and Spain. PBMCs, B-cell-depleted T cells, or T cells were the source of the cDNA or gDNA that made up the material.

Assay: immunoSEQ multiplex PCR; the TCRdb copy retains only in-frame clones and omits some. The data show 350,000 to 450,000 clones, with 86% seen just once and just over 7% held by the top ten. Seattle's enrolled individuals joined amid active infection and were then monitored longitudinally. The CDR3 is 16 residues long. Germline lookup yields CDR1 MNHEY and CDR2 SVGEGT. V gave up 3 bases and J gave up 6 bases; unmatched junction bases: 10. The sample was peripheral blood. The chain links TRBV6-2 or TRBV6-3 to TRBJ2-3, with 9 bases matching TRBD2. The TCR sequence derives from a woman in her sixties or seventies with COVID-19, enrolled during active disease. The CDR3 region has the DNA TGTGCCAGCAGTTATGGGTTAGCGGGAGATCCCGATACGCAGTATTTT. Protein sequence: CASSYGLAGDPDTQYF.